This entry lists 20 T cell receptor beta chains sequenced from one sample in a study of blood T cell repertoires in COVID-19 (dated by TCRdb to 2020 to 2022). Library prep was done by the immunoSEQ multiplex PCR assay. What TCRdb holds here is the immuneACCESS table cut down to in-frame rearrangements. Part of the clones is not present; checked against another copy, under half of the missing clones reflect an unresolved V gene, and the others are unexplained. In this sample the table shows 150,000 to 200,000 clones, 85% of which occur a single time. The ten largest make up approximately 3.3% of the sample. The specimen sequenced was peripheral blood. These receptors were taken from a human donor with acute or convalescent COVID-19. The donor label of this sample is uncertain.

The chain couples TRBV30 to TRBJ2-3, with TRBD1 matching over 9 bases. This CDR3 contains 15 residues. The junction had 7 bases not matched to a gene; V was cut back by 3 bases and J by 3 bases. Germline CDR1 is GTSNPN and CDR2 is SVGIG (reference sequence). In nucleotides, the CDR3 is TGTGCCTGGAGAGGACAGGGGATAGGGACAGATACGCAGTATTTT. Its translation is CAWRGQGIGTDTQYF.

V gene TRBV27 combines with J gene TRBJ2-2; D ambiguous. V gave up 6 bases and J gave up 1 base, with 3 bases separating them. Germline V lookup: CDR1 MNHEY, CDR2 SMNVEV (reference sequence). The CDR3 has 12 residues. CDR3 in DNA: TGTGCCAGCAGCTGGAACACCGGGGAGCTGTTTTTT. It is translated as CASSWNTGELFF.

The chain uses TRBV3-1 (or the pseudogene TRBV3-2) and TRBJ1-2, with 7 bases that match TRBD1. V dropped 4 bases and J dropped 3; count of bases not matched to a gene: 5. The CDR3 has 14 residues. Germline V gives CDR1 LGHDT, CDR2 YNNKEL (reference sequence). The CDR3 protein is CASSREGGHYGYTF. In nucleotides, the CDR3 is TGTGCCAGCAGCCGGGAAGGGGGCCACTATGGCTACACCTTC.

The V call is TRBV2, the J call TRBJ1-1, with TRBD1 identical over 9 bases. Trimming removed 5 bases from V and 7 bases from J; junction bases left unmatched: 14. The CDR3 consists of 16 residues. From germline, CDR1 is SNHLY and CDR2 FYNNEI. The CDR3 DNA follows: TGTGCCAGCAGTACAGGGGGCGAACGGCGTATCGTTGAAGCTTTCTTT. As protein: CASSTGGERRIVEAFF.

This chain joins TRBV18 and TRBJ1-3; D might be TRBD1 (5 bases). V lost 5 bases and J lost 0, with 20 bases in between. The CDR3 is 18 residues long. Germline V gives CDR1 KGHSH, CDR2 LQKENI. The CDR3 is CASSTGLDSHYSGNTIYF. The CDR3 bases are TGTGCCAGCTCAACCGGCCTTGACAGCCATTACTCTGGAAACACCATATATTTT.

V is TRBV10-2 and J is TRBJ2-3, with 13 bases fitting TRBD2. J gave up 2 bases and V 8 bases, and 7 bases lay outside the gene matches. CDR1 is WSHSY and CDR2 is SAAADI in the germline V gene. CDR3 length equals 16 residues. The CDR3 DNA reads TGCGCCAGCCGCAGACTAGCGGGGGGCCCCACAGATACGCAGTATTTT. Its protein is CASRRLAGGPTDTQYF.

J is TRBJ2-2 and V is TRBV6-6; 7 bases map to TRBD1. J lost 4 bases, V lost 2 bases, and 7 bases had no gene match. The germline V gene encodes CDR1 MNHNY and CDR2 SVGAGI (reference sequence). The CDR3 has 16 amino acids. The CDR3 DNA sequence: TGTGCCAGCAGTTACCTACAGGGGAAGGGCACCGGGGAGCTGTTTTTT. Translation gives CASSYLQGKGTGELFF.

Only one count was recorded for this clone. The chain has TRBV6-2 or TRBV6-3 and TRBJ2-3; no clear D gene. The V and J ends lost 2 bases and 1 base respectively, with 13 bases between them. Germline CDR1 reads MNHEY; CDR2 reads SVGEGT. The CDR3 is 16 residues long. The CDR3 DNA reads TGTGCCAGCAGTTACGGCGGAAACTTGGGCACAGATACGCAGTATTTT. Translating gives CASSYGGNLGTDTQYF.

The rearrangement links TRBV3-1 (or the pseudogene TRBV3-2) to TRBJ1-3, with 9 bases fitting TRBD1. With 2 bases clipped from V and 5 bases from J, the junction kept 10 bases outside the gene matches. Germline CDR1 and CDR2: LGHDT and YNNKEL (reference sequence). This CDR3 has 17 amino acids. The CDR3 loop is CASSQSGQGSFRNTIYF. The DNA of the CDR3 is TGTGCCAGCAGCCAATCGGGACAGGGTTCTTTTAGAAACACCATATATTTT.

CDR3 in DNA: TGTGCCAGCAGCCAAAGCTGGCTAGCGGGGGCACGGGGCACAGATACGCAGTATTTT. Protein: CASSQSWLAGARGTDTQYF. The rearrangement links TRBV4-2 to TRBJ2-3; 10 nucleotides match TRBD2. Germline lookup yields CDR1 LGHNA and CDR2 YNFKEQ. CDR3 length equals 19 residues. J lost 1 base, V lost 2 bases, and 12 bases had no gene match.

The CDR3 DNA follows: TGTGCCAGCAGCCCCCAATGGAGTAGCGGGGGTAGAAGGTTCAATGAGCAGTTCTTC. Translating it yields CASSPQWSSGGRRFNEQFF. The rearrangement uses TRBV7-2 and TRBJ2-1; 9 positions match TRBD2. CDR1 is SGHTA and CDR2 is FQGNSA in the germline V gene. V gave up 5 bases and J gave up 6 bases; unmatched junction bases: 20. The CDR3 has 19 amino acids.

The chain combines TRBV6-1 with TRBJ1-5; possibly TRBD1 for D (5 bases). Trimming took off 3 bases at V and 5 bases at J, with 11 bases between the two ends. This CDR3 has 14 residues. Germline CDR1 is MNHNS and CDR2 is SASEGT. DNA of the CDR3: TGTGCCAGCAGTGAGATCGGGGGGTATCAGCCCCAGCATTTT. Protein sequence: CASSEIGGYQPQHF.

This chain joins TRBV21-1 and TRBJ1-5. TRBV21-1 is marked as a pseudogene. This CDR3 has 17 amino acids. CDR3 amino acids: CASSTSCDHYRNQPQHF. The CDR3 region has the DNA TGTGCCAGCAGCACTTCTTGTGACCACTACCGGAATCAGCCCCAGCATTTT.

The V gene is TRBV19, the J gene TRBJ1-1; 10 nucleotides line up with TRBD1. The CDR3 has 16 residues. J was trimmed by 4 bases and V by 1 base; bases with no gene match: 6. Germline CDR1 reads LNHDA; CDR2 reads SQIVND (reference sequence). CDR3: CASSIAGQGVFTEAFF. The CDR3 DNA follows: TGTGCCAGTAGTATAGCTGGACAGGGGGTGTTCACTGAAGCTTTCTTT.

This sequence joins TRBV20-1 and TRBJ2-5; 8 nucleotides agree with TRBD1. From germline, CDR1 is DFQATT and CDR2 SNEGSKA (reference sequence). The junction had 4 bases not matched to a gene; V was cut back by 3 bases and J by 4 bases. The CDR3 is 13 amino acids. This CDR3 reads CSASTGGTETQYF. DNA of the CDR3: TGCAGTGCTAGTACAGGGGGAACAGAGACCCAGTACTTC.

The chain couples TRBV6-5 to TRBJ2-7; D is uncertain. The CDR3 has 14 amino acids. Germline V CDR1 and CDR2: MNHEY, SVGAGI. The V end lost 0 bases, the J end lost 3 bases, and 9 bases lay between the germline ends. The CDR3 region is CASSYSGSNYEQYF. The CDR3 nucleotides read TGTGCCAGCAGTTACTCGGGCAGTAACTACGAGCAGTACTTC.

This chain joins TRBV9 and TRBJ2-5, with a weak D call TRBD2 (6 bases). Per germline, CDR1 SGDLS and CDR2 YYNGEE. Trimming left V 0 bases short and J 0 bases short, with 18 bases between. The CDR3 has 18 residues. The CDR3 region has the DNA TGTGCCAGCAGCGTAGAGAGTGGCGGGGCGAGAAACCAAGAGACCCAGTACTTC. Translation: CASSVESGGARNQETQYF.

This chain uses TRBV7-8 with TRBJ1-1; unclear D gene. V dropped 2 bases and J dropped 4 bases, with 5 bases sitting between them. CDR1 and CDR2 (germline): SGHVS, FQNEAQ. This CDR3 has 12 amino acids. The CDR3 nucleotides read TGTGCCAGCAGCTTATATAGCACTGAAGCTTTCTTT. Translated: CASSLYSTEAFF.

The chain is built from TRBV15 and TRBJ2-2; TRBD1 agrees at 8 bases. Germline loops: CDR1 LNHNV, CDR2 YYDKDF (reference sequence). CDR3 length: 16 residues. The ends lost 1 base at V and 4 bases at J; junction bases unmatched: 5. The DNA for the CDR3 is TGTGCCACCAGCAGAGCGGACAGGGTAACCACCGGGGAGCTGTTTTTT. This translates into CATSRADRVTTGELFF.

This chain uses TRBV3-1 (or the pseudogene TRBV3-2) with TRBJ1-2, with TRBD1 matching 7 bases. CDR1 is LGHDT and CDR2 is YNNKEL in the germline V gene (reference sequence). The CDR3 is made up of 14 amino acids. V was clipped by 4 bases and J by 3 bases; unmatched bases: 5. Written as DNA, the CDR3 is TGTGCCAGCAGCCGGGGGACAGCTGACTATGGCTACACCTTC. This encodes CASSRGTADYGYTF.